This TCR beta chain was documented in a study of cytomegalovirus exposure and HLA in healthy donors. Study conclusions and caveats: TCR beta chains numbering some 160 were designated cytomegalovirus-associated. Later on, analysis showed that most CMV-associated TCR beta chains appeared to be HLA-restricted. Reportedly, cytomegalovirus status was diagnosed with high sensitivity and specificity. Later examination showed HLA-associated TCR beta chains had greater clonal expansion than equally common others.

A remark on this clone: Its antigen is still unknown.

Germline V CDR1 and CDR2: LGHNA, YNFKEQ. The V and J ends lost 0 bases and 3 bases respectively, with 12 bases between them. The CDR3 sequence is 15 residues long. Amplification used 60 Vbeta primers and 13 Jbeta primers. Produced via immunoSEQ multiplex PCR; TCRdb's table is partial and in-frame only. Seen in this sample are approximately 140,000 clones; the ten most common clones hold 1.5% to 2%. The gene calls are TRBV4-2 and TRBJ2-7; D is possibly TRBD2 (5 bases). The receptor comes from a woman in her forties or fifties in good health and CMV-seronegative. The material sequenced was PBMCs. The CDR3, as DNA: TGTGCCAGCAGCCAAGAATTCGGGAATTTCTACGAGCAGTACTTC. Encoded protein: CASSQEFGNFYEQYF.